What follows describes a single T cell receptor beta chain. Its matching antigen is unknown. These data are taken from a study of T cells expressing NK-cell markers. Background on the study: The authors sequenced eight donors, of whom seven were HCMV-seropositive and one was seronegative.

Per germline, CDR1 MNHNS and CDR2 SASEGT. This CDR3 is 17 amino acids long. Following a re-call of the 5' RACE reads, TCRdb has one entry per CDR3 protein and lacks DNA. The sample holds 350,000 to 450,000 distinct CDR3 sequences. Whole-study findings and limits: The study found these clonotypes also leading the CD3+CD56-NKG2C+ fraction in a few donors. Of CD8+ T cells, 1.0-7.0% belonged to dominant NKG2C+ clonotypes in five to seven donors.

This chain joins TRBV6-1 and TRBJ1-1; without DNA, the TCRdb call of TRBD1 cannot be checked. The receptor comes from a man between 18 and 69 years old in good health. The source material was blood T cells: a sorted CD56 or NKG2C T cell subset, CD4+ or CD8+ T cells, or bulk PBMC T cells (not recorded which). Here the CDR3 reads CASSEPRTGYPNTEAFF.